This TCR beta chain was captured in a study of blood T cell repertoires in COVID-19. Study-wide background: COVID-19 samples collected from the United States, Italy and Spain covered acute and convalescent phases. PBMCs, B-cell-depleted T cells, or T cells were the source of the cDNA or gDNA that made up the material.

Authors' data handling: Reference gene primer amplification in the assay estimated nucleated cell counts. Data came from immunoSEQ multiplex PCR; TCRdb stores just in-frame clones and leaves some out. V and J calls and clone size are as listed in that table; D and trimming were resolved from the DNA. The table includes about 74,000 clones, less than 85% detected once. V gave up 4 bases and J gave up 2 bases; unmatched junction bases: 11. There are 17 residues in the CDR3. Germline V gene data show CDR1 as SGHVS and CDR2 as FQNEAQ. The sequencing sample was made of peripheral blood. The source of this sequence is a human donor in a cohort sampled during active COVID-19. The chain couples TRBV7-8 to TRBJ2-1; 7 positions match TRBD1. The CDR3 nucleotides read TGTGCCAGCAGCTGGCCCTCACAGGGGAGAACCTACAATGAGCAGTTCTTC. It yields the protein CASSWPSQGRTYNEQFF.